The 20 T cell receptor beta chains presented below share a single source sample, sequenced in a study of blood T cell repertoires in COVID-19. Sequencing used immunoSEQ multiplex PCR; TCRdb keeps in-frame clones, though not all of them. This sample has roughly 250,000 clones, with about 93% found just once. The sequenced material came from peripheral blood. These receptors all come from a man aged 25 to 45 with COVID-19, enrolled during active disease.

This chain joins TRBV9 and TRBJ2-5; D perhaps matches TRBD2 (6 bases). The germline CDR1 and CDR2 sequences are SGDLS and YYNGEE. With 0 bases removed from V and 4 bases from J, the gap between germline ends came to 13 bases. The CDR3 has 15 residues. CDR3 sequence: CASSVANGGGETQYF. In nucleotides, the CDR3 is TGTGCCAGCAGCGTAGCTAACGGGGGTGGAGAGACCCAGTACTTC.

A few counts support this clone. The chain carries TRBV5-3 and TRBJ2-7; 10 bases line up with TRBD1. TRBV5-3 is an open reading frame, and its role is uncertain. The CDR3 has 15 amino acids. Trimming cost V 2 bases and J 2 bases; bases outside gene matches: 4. The CDR3 region has the DNA TGTGCCAGAAGCTTTCCCGGGACAGGGGCCTACGAGCAGTACTTC. Translated, it gives CARSFPGTGAYEQYF.

This rearrangement joins TRBV7-3 to TRBJ2-3; no clear D. V was shortened by 1 base and J by 2 bases, with 10 bases between the two germline ends. The CDR3 loop spans 15 amino acids. CDR1 and CDR2 (germline): SGHTA, FQGTGA. CDR3 sequence reads: CASSLMGPNTDTQYF. In DNA, the CDR3 is TGTGCCAGCAGCTTAATGGGCCCGAACACAGATACGCAGTATTTT.

J is TRBJ2-3 and V is TRBV6-6; 7 bases map to TRBD2. CDR3 size: 16 residues. The junction had 11 bases not matched to a gene; V was cut back by 4 bases and J by 4 bases. In germline, CDR1 is MNHNY, CDR2 SVGAGI (reference sequence). This CDR3 reads CASSSSQRDGADTQYF. Here the CDR3 DNA reads TGTGCCAGCAGTTCTTCTCAGCGGGATGGGGCAGATACGCAGTATTTT.

The chain is built from TRBV6-6 and TRBJ1-4; TRBD1 aligns across 8 bases. This CDR3 comprises 18 residues. Germline CDR1 MNHNY, CDR2 SVGAGI (reference sequence). Trimming cost V 5 bases and J 1 base; bases outside gene matches: 12. CDR3: CASSPRTGPSGTNEKLFF. The DNA for the CDR3 is TGTGCCAGCAGTCCCCGGACAGGGCCTTCTGGAACTAATGAAAAACTGTTTTTT.

V and J are TRBV7-2 and TRBJ2-2, with 7 positions matching TRBD2. This CDR3 spans 16 amino acids. Looked up from germline, CDR1 is SGHTA and CDR2 is FQGNSA. The V segment lost 3 bases and the J segment 2 bases; nucleotides outside the gene matches: 6. The CDR3, as DNA: TGTGCCAGCAGCTTGAGGCTAGCGGAAAACACCGGGGAGCTGTTTTTT. Encoded protein: CASSLRLAENTGELFF.

J is TRBJ2-2 and V is TRBV4-1, with TRBD1 identical over 7 bases. This CDR3 region has 18 residues. Germline V CDR1 and CDR2: MGHRA, YSYEKL. J lost 3 bases, V lost 0 bases, and 10 bases had no gene match. The CDR3 nucleotides are TGCGCCAGCAGCCAAGATCGCCCGAGACAGGGAGACACCGGGGAGCTGTTTTTT. It specifies CASSQDRPRQGDTGELFF.

The J gene is TRBJ1-1, the V gene TRBV13; the match to TRBD1 covers 10 bases. The CDR3 covers 15 residues. Germline CDR1 is PRHDT and CDR2 is FYEKMQ (reference sequence). Unmatched junction bases numbered 6, after V lost 5 bases and J lost 3 bases. Here the CDR3 DNA reads TGTGCCAGCAGCCCAGACAGGGGGCGTCACACTGAAGCTTTCTTT. It specifies CASSPDRGRHTEAFF.

The J gene is TRBJ1-2, the V gene TRBV19; TRBD1 aligns across 7 bases. Trimming cost V 6 bases and J 4 bases; bases outside gene matches: 5. Germline CDR1 and CDR2: LNHDA and SQIVND (reference sequence). The CDR3 totals 13 residues. The CDR3 region is CASSPSGGYGYTF. In DNA form, the CDR3 reads TGTGCCAGTAGCCCCTCAGGGGGCTATGGCTACACCTTC.

The CDR3 protein is CATSGPPGQGGAGELFF. DNA for the CDR3: TGTGCCACCAGTGGCCCCCCGGGACAGGGGGGTGCCGGGGAGCTGTTTTTT. V is TRBV24-1 and J is TRBJ2-2, with 11 bases identical to TRBD1. V dropped 5 bases and J dropped 6; count of bases not matched to a gene: 10. This CDR3 contains 17 residues. CDR1 KGHDR and CDR2 SFDVKD come from the germline V gene.

The chain recombines TRBV19 with TRBJ2-7, with a tentative D call TRBD1 (6 bases). Germline lookup yields CDR1 LNHDA and CDR2 SQIVND (reference sequence). This CDR3 has 14 amino acids. V dropped 3 bases and J dropped 4 bases, with 13 bases sitting between them. Here the CDR3 reads CASSIPGDGYEQYF. The CDR3 coding sequence is TGTGCCAGTAGTATTCCAGGGGATGGTTACGAGCAGTACTTC.

The rearrangement joins TRBV3-1 (or the pseudogene TRBV3-2) to TRBJ1-4; no clear D. In germline, CDR1 is LGHDT, CDR2 YNNKEL (reference sequence). The CDR3 contains 12 residues. Trimming removed 1 base from V and 6 bases from J, with 3 bases in between. CDR3 sequence reads: CASSQAYEKLFF. DNA of the CDR3: TGTGCCAGCAGCCAAGCCTATGAAAAACTGTTTTTT.

The V gene is TRBV5-1, the J gene TRBJ2-1; 13 bases align to TRBD2. The V and J ends lost 3 bases and 4 bases, in that order; junction bases with no gene match: 13. The CDR3 covers 19 residues. Germline assignment: CDR1 SGHRS and CDR2 YFSETQ. The DNA for the CDR3 is TGCGCCAGCAGCTCGGCACAACTTCGGACTAGCGGGGGTTACAATGAGCAGTTCTTC. Protein product: CASSSAQLRTSGGYNEQFF.

The CDR3 loop reads CAGGGAGNTIYF. CDR3 nucleotide sequence: TGTGCCGGCGGGGGGGCCGGAAACACCATATATTTT. The chain combines TRBV6-5 with TRBJ1-3, with D perhaps TRBD1 (6 bases). CDR1 is MNHEY, CDR2 SVGAGI, per germline. The CDR3 runs 12 residues. Trimming stripped 11 bases from V and 4 bases from J, with 12 bases between.

The V gene is TRBV19, the J gene TRBJ1-6; tentative D call: TRBD1 (6 bases). Germline lookup yields CDR1 LNHDA and CDR2 SQIVND (reference sequence). Trimming removed 3 bases at V and 8 bases at J, with 14 bases between. This CDR3 has 15 amino acids. CDR3 region: CASSMGGAADSPLHF. The CDR3 coding sequence is TGTGCCAGTAGTATGGGGGGGGCTGCGGATTCACCCCTCCACTTT.

Concerning this clone: This sample also contains other DNA sequences that code for the same CDR3. This chain connects TRBV7-9 to TRBJ1-3, with 9 bases fitting TRBD1. V lost 5 bases, J lost 4 bases, and 6 bases stayed unmatched. The CDR3 sequence is 15 residues long. Germline assignment: CDR1 SEHNR and CDR2 FQNEAQ (reference sequence). The CDR3 coding sequence is TGTGCCAGCAGCCCCGGGACAGGGAACGGAAACACCATATATTTT. Protein sequence: CASSPGTGNGNTIYF.

This chain links TRBV29-1 with TRBJ1-1, with TRBD1 matching 8 bases. This CDR3 is built from 12 residues. The ends lost 7 bases at V and 7 bases at J; junction bases unmatched: 8. The V gene's germline CDR1 is SQVTM and CDR2 ANQGSEA. CDR3 sequence (DNA): TGCAGCGCGCGGACAGGGCTCCTTGAAGCTTTCTTT. Translated, it gives CSARTGLLEAFF.

Concerning this clone itself: The same CDR3 can be traced to other DNA sequences in this sample. The rearrangement joins TRBV5-1 to TRBJ1-1; D is perhaps TRBD1 (5 bases). Germline values: CDR1 SGHRS, CDR2 YFSETQ. The CDR3 covers 13 residues. The V end lost 2 bases, the J end lost 4 bases, and 9 bases lay between the germline ends. In DNA, the CDR3 is TGCGCCAGCAGCTTCAAAGGGGCCACTGAAGCTTTCTTT. Encoded protein: CASSFKGATEAFF.

This chain joins TRBV10-3 and TRBJ1-2, with D possibly TRBD1 on 6 matching bases. The V and J ends lost 6 bases and 5 bases respectively, with 16 bases between them. Germline CDR1 ENHRY, CDR2 SYGVKD. There are 14 residues in the CDR3. CDR3 DNA sequence: TGTGCCATCAGCCGGGACACCCGATCTTATGGCTACACCTTC. Translated: CAISRDTRSYGYTF.

The V gene is TRBV6-6, the J gene TRBJ1-2; D is uncertain. The CDR3 runs to 16 residues. CDR1 is MNHNY and CDR2 is SVGAGI in the germline V gene (reference sequence). V was pared by 7 bases and J by 0 bases, with 18 bases between. The DNA for the CDR3 is TGTGCCAGCAACCAGGCTAGAGAGGGAGCTAACTATGGCTACACCTTC. Protein product: CASNQAREGANYGYTF.